This T cell receptor (beta chain) was sequenced for a study of T cell changes during pregnancy in multiple sclerosis. Measured with immunoSEQ multiplex PCR; TCRdb has only the in-frame clones, and not every one. The sample shows some 80,000 clones, approximately 93% of them seen only once. Trimming removed 6 bases from V and 2 bases from J; junction bases left unmatched: 7. Germline V lookup: CDR1 SNHLY, CDR2 FYNNEI. The length of the CDR3 is 14 residues. Source: CD4+ T cells from peripheral blood mononuclear cells, taken after pregnancy. The V and J genes are TRBV2 and TRBJ2-7; 7 bases line up with TRBD1. The clonotype originates from a female donor with multiple sclerosis, enrolled in a pregnancy study. The CDR3: CASRLQGTAYEQYF. DNA of the CDR3: TGTGCCAGCAGGCTACAGGGGACCGCCTACGAGCAGTACTTC.